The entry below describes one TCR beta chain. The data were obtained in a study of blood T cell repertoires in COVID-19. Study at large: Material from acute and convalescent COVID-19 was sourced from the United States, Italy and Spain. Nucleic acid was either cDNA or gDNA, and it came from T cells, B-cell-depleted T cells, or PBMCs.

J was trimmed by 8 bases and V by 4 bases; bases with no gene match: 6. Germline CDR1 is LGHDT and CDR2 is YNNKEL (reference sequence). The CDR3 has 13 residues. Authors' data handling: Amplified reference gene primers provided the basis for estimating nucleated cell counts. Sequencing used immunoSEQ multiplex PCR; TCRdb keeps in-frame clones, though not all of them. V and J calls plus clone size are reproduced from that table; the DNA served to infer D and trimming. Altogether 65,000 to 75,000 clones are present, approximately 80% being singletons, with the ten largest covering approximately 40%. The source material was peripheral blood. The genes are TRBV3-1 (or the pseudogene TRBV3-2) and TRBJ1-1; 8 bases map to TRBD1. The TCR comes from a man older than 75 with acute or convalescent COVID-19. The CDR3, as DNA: TGTGCCAGCAGCCTCAATAGACAGGGGGAAGCTTTCTTT. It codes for CASSLNRQGEAFF.